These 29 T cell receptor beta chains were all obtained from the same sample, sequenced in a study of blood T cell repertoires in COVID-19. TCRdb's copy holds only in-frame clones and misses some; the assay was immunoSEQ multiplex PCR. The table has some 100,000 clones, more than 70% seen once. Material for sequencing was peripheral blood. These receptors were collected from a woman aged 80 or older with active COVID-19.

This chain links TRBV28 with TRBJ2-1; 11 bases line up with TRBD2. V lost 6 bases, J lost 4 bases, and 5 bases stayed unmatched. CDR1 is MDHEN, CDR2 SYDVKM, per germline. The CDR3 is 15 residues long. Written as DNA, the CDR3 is TGTGCCAGCAGCACCGGGACTAGCGGTTACAATGAGCAGTTCTTC. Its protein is CASSTGTSGYNEQFF.

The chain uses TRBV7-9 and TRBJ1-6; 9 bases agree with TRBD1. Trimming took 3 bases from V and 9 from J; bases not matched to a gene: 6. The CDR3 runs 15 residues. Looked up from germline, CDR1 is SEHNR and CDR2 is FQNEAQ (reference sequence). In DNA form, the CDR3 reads TGTGCCAGCAGCTTTGGTGGGACAGGGAGTTCACCCCTCCACTTT. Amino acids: CASSFGGTGSSPLHF.

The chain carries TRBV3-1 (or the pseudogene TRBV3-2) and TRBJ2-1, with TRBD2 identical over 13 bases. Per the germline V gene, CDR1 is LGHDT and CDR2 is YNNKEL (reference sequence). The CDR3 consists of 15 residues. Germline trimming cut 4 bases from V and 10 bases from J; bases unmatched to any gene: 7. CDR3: CASSPWTSGREEQFF. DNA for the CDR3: TGTGCCAGCAGCCCCTGGACTAGCGGGAGAGAAGAGCAGTTCTTC.

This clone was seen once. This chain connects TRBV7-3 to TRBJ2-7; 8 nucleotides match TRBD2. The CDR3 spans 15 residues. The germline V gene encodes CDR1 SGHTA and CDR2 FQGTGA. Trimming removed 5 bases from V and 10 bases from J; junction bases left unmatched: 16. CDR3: CASSVGTPSGGVQYF. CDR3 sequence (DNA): TGTGCCAGCAGCGTAGGGACGCCGTCCGGGGGGGTACAGTACTTC.

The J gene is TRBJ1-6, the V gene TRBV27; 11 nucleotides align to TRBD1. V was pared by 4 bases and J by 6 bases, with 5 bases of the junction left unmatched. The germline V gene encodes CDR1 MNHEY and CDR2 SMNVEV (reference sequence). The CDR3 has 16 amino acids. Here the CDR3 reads CASSSRTGGPNSPLHF. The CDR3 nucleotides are TGTGCCAGCAGTTCGAGGACAGGGGGCCCTAATTCACCCCTCCACTTT.

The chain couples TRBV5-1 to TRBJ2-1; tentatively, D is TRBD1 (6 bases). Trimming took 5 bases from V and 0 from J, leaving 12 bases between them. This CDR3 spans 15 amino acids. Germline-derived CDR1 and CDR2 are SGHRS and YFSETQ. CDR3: CASREGQSSYNEQFF. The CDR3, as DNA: TGCGCCAGCAGAGAAGGACAGAGCTCCTACAATGAGCAGTTCTTC. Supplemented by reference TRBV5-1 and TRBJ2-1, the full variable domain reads KAGVTQTPRYLIKTRGQQVTLSCSPISGHRSVSWYQQTPGQGLQFLFEYFSETQRNKGNFPGRFSGRQFSNSRSEMNVSTLELGDSALYLCASREGQSSYNEQFFGPGTRLTVL.

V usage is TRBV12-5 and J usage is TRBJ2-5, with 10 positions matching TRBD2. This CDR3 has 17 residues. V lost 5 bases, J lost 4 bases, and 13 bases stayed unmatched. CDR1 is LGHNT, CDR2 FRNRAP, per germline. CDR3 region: CASGPGLATLPTETQYF. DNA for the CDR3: TGTGCTAGTGGTCCGGGACTAGCGACCCTGCCGACAGAGACCCAGTACTTC.

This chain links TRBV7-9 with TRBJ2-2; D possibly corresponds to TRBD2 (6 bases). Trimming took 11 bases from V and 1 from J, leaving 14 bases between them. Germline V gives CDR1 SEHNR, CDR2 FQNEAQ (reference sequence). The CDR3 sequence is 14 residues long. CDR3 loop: CAGLRTLNTGELFF. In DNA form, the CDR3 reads TGTGCCGGACTACGGACACTGAACACCGGGGAGCTGTTTTTT.

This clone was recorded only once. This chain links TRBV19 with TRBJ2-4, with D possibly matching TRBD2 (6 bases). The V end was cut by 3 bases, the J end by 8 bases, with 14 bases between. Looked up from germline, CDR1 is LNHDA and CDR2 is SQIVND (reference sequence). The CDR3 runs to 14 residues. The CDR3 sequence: CASSIVGTGDIQYF. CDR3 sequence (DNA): TGTGCCAGTAGTATTGTGGGAACGGGGGACATTCAGTACTTC. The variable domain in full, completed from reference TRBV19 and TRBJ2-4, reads DGGITQSPKYLFRKEGQNVTLSCEQNLNHDAMYWYRQDPGQGLRLIYYSQIVNDFQKGDIAEGYSVSREKKESFPLTVTSAQKNPTAFYLCASSIVGTGDIQYFGAGTRLSVL.

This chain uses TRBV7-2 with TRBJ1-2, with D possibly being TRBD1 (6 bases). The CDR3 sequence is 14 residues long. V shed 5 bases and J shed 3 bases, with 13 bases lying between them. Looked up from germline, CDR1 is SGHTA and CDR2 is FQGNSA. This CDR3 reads CASSTQGQHYGYTF. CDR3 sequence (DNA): TGTGCCAGCAGCACTCAAGGACAGCACTATGGCTACACCTTC.

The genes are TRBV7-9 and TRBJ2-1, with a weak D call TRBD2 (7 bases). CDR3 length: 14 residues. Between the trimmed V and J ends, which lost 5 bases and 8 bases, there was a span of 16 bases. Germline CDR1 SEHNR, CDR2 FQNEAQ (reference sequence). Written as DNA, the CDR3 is TGTGCCAGCAGCCTTAGGGGGGGTCTGGATGAGCAGTTCTTC. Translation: CASSLRGGLDEQFF.

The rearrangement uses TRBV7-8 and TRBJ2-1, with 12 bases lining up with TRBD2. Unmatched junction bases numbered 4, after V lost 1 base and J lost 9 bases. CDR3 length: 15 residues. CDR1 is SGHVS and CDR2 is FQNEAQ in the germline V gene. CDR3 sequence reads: CASSLGLAGAAEQFF. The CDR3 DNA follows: TGTGCCAGCAGCTTAGGACTAGCGGGAGCGGCTGAGCAGTTCTTC.

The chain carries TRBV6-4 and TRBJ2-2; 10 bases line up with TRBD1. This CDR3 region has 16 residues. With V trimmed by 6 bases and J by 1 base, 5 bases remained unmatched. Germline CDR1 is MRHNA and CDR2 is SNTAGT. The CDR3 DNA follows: TGTGCCAGCAGCGTGGGACAGGGGAGGAACACCGGGGAGCTGTTTTTT. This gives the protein CASSVGQGRNTGELFF.

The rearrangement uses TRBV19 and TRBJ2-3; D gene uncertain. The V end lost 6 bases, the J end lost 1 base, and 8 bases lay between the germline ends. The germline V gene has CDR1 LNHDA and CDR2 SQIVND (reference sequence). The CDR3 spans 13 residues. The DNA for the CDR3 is TGTGCCAGTAGATCCGCAGGCACAGATACGCAGTATTTT. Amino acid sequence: CASRSAGTDTQYF.

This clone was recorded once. The CDR3, as DNA: TGTGCCAGCAAAGTGGGACAGGATAATGAAAAACTGTTTTTT. Amino acids: CASKVGQDNEKLFF. V is TRBV28 and J is TRBJ1-4; 8 bases align to TRBD1. V lost 7 bases, J lost 4 bases, and 5 bases stayed unmatched. From germline, CDR1 is MDHEN and CDR2 SYDVKM. This CDR3 spans 14 amino acids.

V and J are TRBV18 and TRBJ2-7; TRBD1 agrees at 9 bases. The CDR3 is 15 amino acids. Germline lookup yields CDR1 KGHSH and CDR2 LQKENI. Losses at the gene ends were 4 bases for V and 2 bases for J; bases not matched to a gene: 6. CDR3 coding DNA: TGTGCCAGCTCACTTTCCCGGGACAGGGCCTACGAGCAGTACTTC. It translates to CASSLSRDRAYEQYF.

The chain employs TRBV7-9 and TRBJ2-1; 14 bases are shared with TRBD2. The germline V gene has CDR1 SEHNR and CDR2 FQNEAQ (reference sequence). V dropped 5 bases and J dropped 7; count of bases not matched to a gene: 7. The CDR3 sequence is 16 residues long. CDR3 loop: CASSKAGTSGRNEQFF. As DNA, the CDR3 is TGTGCCAGCAGCAAGGCAGGGACTAGCGGGAGAAATGAGCAGTTCTTC.

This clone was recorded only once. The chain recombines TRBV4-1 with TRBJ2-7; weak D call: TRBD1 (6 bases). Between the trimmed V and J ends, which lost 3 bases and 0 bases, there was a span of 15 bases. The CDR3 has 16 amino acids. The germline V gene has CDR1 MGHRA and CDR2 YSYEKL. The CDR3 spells CASSQTTQGGSYEQYF. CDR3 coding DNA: TGCGCCAGCAGCCAGACGACCCAAGGGGGCTCCTACGAGCAGTACTTC.

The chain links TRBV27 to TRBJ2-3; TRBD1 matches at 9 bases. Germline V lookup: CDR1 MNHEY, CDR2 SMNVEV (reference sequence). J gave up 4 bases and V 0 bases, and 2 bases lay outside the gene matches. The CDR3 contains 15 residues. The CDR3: CASSLSGQGSDTQYF. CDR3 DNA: TGTGCCAGCAGTTTATCGGGACAGGGTTCAGATACGCAGTATTTT.

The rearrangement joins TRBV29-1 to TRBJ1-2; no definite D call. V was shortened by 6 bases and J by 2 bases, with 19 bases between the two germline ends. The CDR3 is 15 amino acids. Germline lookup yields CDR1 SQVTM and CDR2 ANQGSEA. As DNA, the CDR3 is TGCAGCGTAGGACGGGAGTCGTTTGTCAACTATGGCTACACCTTC. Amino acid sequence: CSVGRESFVNYGYTF.

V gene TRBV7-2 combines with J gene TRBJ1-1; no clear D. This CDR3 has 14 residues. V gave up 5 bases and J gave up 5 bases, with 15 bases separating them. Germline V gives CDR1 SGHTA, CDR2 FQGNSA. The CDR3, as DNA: TGTGCCAGCAGCGTCCCAGGTCGGTTGACTGAAGCTTTCTTT. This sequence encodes CASSVPGRLTEAFF.

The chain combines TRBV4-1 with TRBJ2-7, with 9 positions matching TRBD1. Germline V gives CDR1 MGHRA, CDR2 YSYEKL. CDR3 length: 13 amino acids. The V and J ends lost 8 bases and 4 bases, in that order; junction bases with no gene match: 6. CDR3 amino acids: CASARDRAYEQYF. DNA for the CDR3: TGCGCCAGCGCCCGGGACAGGGCATACGAGCAGTACTTC.

The CDR3 DNA reads TGCGCCAGCAGCCCCGATCTAGCAAATACGCAGTATTTT. It encodes CASSPDLANTQYF. The chain is built from TRBV5-1 and TRBJ2-3; D possibly corresponds to TRBD2 (5 bases). Germline assignment: CDR1 SGHRS and CDR2 YFSETQ. The CDR3 spans 13 residues. Trimming shortened V by 4 bases and J by 7 bases, and 13 bases separated the two germline ends.

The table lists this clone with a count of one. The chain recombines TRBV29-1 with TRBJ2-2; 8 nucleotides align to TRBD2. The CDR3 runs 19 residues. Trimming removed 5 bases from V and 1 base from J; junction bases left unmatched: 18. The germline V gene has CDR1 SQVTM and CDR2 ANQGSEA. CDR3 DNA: TGCAGCGTTCTGACCCGGACTAGCTATATATCCCTGAACACCGGGGAGCTGTTTTTT. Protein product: CSVLTRTSYISLNTGELFF.

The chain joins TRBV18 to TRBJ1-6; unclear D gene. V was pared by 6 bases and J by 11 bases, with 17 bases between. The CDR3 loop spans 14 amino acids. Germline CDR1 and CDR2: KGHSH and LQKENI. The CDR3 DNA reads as TGTGCCAGCTCCCTCACCGAACACGGGGCACCCCTCCACTTT. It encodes CASSLTEHGAPLHF. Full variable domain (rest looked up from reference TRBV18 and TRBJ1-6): NAGVMQNPRHLVRRRGQEARLRCSPMKGHSHVYWYRQLPEEGLKFMVYLQKENIIDESGMPKERFSAEFPKEGPSILRIQQVVRGDSAAYFCASSLTEHGAPLHFGNGTRLTVT.

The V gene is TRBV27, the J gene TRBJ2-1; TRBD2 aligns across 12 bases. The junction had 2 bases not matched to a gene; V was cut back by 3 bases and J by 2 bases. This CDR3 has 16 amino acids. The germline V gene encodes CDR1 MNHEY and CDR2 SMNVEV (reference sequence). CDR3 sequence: CASSFGLAGPYNEQFF. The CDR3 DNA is TGTGCCAGCAGTTTTGGACTAGCGGGACCCTACAATGAGCAGTTCTTC.

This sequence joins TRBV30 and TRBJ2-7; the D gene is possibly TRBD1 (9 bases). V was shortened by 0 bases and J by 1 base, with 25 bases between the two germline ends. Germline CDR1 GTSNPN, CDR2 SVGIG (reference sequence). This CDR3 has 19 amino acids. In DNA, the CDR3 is TGTGCCTGGAGTGTGTGGACAGGGGATTTCACTAGCGGTTCCTACGAGCAGTACTTC. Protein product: CAWSVWTGDFTSGSYEQYF.

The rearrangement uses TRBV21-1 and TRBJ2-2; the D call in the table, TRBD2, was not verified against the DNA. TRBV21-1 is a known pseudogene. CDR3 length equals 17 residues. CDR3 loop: CASSAGKEGPGTGELFF. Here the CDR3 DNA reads TGTGCCAGCAGCGCGGGAAAGGAGGGGCCGGGGACCGGGGAGCTGTTTTTT.

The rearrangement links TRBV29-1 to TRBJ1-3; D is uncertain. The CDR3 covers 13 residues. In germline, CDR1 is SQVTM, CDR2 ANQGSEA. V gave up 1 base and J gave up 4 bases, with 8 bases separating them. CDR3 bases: TGCAGCGTTGAAGCCAACTCCGGAAACACCATATATTTT. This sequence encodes CSVEANSGNTIYF.